The clone carrying this T cell receptor (beta chain) was picked up a small number of times. The data were obtained in a study of T cell repertoires in cytomegalovirus infection. Via MiXCR, TCRdb re-called the reads, giving one row per CDR3 protein. The data contain 310,000 or so distinct CDR3 sequences, about 25% of them singletons. Trimming removed 7 bases from V and 2 bases from J; junction bases left unmatched: 26. The germline CDR1 and CDR2 sequences are MNHGY and SVAAGI. The CDR3 contains 21 residues. This TCR came from a human donor in good health (CMV status not recorded). Some clones in this sample may be carry-over from other donors' samples. The sequencing input was PBMCs. The genes are TRBV6-9 and TRBJ2-1; 7 nucleotides agree with TRBD1. CDR3 in amino acids: CASTYPTGCKSAGHPYNEQFF. CDR3 DNA sequence: TGTGCCAGCACTTACCCGACAGGGTGTAAATCCGCGGGTCATCCCTACAATGAGCAGTTCTTC.